The T cell receptor beta chain described here comes from a study of blood T cell repertoires in COVID-19. Overall study: From the United States, Italy and Spain came samples of acute and convalescent COVID-19. The analysed material was cDNA or gDNA that came from T cells, B-cell-depleted T cells, or PBMCs.

As originally analysed: Reference gene primer amplification in the assay estimated nucleated cell counts. Sequenced by immunoSEQ multiplex PCR; TCRdb stores in-frame clones only, minus some. From that table come the V and J calls and clone size; the DNA was used to work out D and trimming. Among under 250,000 clones listed, roughly 75% were seen once. There are 12 residues in the CDR3. Trimming pared 4 bases from V and 9 bases from J, leaving 12 bases between. The germline CDR1 and CDR2 sequences are SGHKS and YYEKEE (reference sequence). This receptor was obtained from a woman in her 70s with acute or convalescent COVID-19. The chain uses TRBV5-5 and TRBJ2-3; possible D gene TRBD1, 6 bases. Input material: peripheral blood. The CDR3 loop is CASSPDRGTQYF. The CDR3 nucleotides are TGTGCCAGCAGCCCTGATAGGGGGACGCAGTATTTT.